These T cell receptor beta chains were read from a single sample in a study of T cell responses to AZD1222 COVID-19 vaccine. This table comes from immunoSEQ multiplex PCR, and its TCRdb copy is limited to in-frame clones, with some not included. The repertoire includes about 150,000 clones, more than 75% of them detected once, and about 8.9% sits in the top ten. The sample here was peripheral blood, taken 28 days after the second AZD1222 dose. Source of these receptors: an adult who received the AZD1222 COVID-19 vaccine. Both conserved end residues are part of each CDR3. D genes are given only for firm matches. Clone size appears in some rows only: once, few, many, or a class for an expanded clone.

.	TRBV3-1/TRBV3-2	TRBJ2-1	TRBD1	CASSPDRRSYNEQFF	TGTGCCAGCAGCCCGGACAGGCGCTCCTACAATGAGCAGTTCTTC
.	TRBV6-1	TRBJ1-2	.	CASSEREGREYGYTF	TGTGCCAGCAGTGAGCGGGAGGGCAGGGAATATGGCTACACCTTC
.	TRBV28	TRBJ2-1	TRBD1	CASSLGDRGNNEQFF	TGTGCCAGCAGTTTGGGAGACAGGGGGAACAATGAGCAGTTCTTC
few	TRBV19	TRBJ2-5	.	CASSIDITRGRGETQYF	TGTGCCAGTAGTATAGATATAACTCGAGGCCGGGGCGAGACCCAGTACTTC
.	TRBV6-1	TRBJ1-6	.	CASSDFGSPLHF	TGTGCCAGCAGTGATTTCGGTTCACCCCTCCACTTT
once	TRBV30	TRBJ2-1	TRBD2	CAWSGGGRGYNEQFF	TGTGCCTGGAGTGGCGGCGGGAGAGGTTACAATGAGCAGTTCTTC
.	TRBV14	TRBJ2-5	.	CASSRLIQETQYF	TGTGCCAGCAGCCGCCTCATCCAAGAGACCCAGTACTTC
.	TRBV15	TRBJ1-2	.	CATSRDLVGSGSGYTF	TGTGCCACCAGCAGAGATTTGGTTGGGTCGGGCAGCGGCTACACCTTC
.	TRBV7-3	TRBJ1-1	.	CASSWGPQNTEAFF	TGTGCCAGCAGCTGGGGACCGCAGAACACTGAAGCTTTCTTT
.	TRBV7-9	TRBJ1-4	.	CASSLNEKTGKNEKLFF	TGTGCCAGCAGCCTCAACGAGAAGACAGGCAAAAATGAAAAACTGTTTTTT
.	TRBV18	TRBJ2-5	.	CASSPVGGETQYF	TGTGCCAGCTCACCAGTTGGGGGCGAGACCCAGTACTTC
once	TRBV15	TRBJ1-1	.	CATSRDLGVKNTEAFF	TGTGCCACCAGCAGAGATCTAGGGGTTAAGAACACTGAAGCTTTCTTT
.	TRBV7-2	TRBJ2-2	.	CASSLAPPSNTGELFF	TGTGCCAGCAGCTTAGCCCCTCCCTCAAACACCGGGGAGCTGTTTTTT
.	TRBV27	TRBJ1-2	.	CASKVHENSLRGYTF	TGTGCCAGCAAGGTACACGAGAATAGCCTGCGTGGCTACACCTTC
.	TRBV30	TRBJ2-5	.	CAWSSTAGTQYF	TGTGCCTGGAGTAGCACCGCGGGGACCCAGTACTTC
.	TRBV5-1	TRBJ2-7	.	CASSQPRGEQYF	TGCGCCAGCAGCCAACCCCGGGGGGAGCAGTACTTC
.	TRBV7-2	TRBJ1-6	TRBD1	CASSLDRVRGNSPLHF	TGTGCCAGCAGCCTCGACAGGGTTCGGGGGAATTCACCCCTCCACTTT
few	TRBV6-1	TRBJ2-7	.	CASSEDGGSSYEQYF	TGTGCCAGCAGTGAAGACGGGGGCTCCTCCTACGAGCAGTACTTC
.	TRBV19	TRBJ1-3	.	CASSMAGGQSSHF	TGTGCCAGTAGTATGGCGGGAGGACAGTCATCACATTTT
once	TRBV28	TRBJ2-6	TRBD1	CASSPRGQGGSGANVLTF	TGTGCCAGCAGTCCGAGGGGACAGGGAGGATCTGGGGCCAACGTCCTGACTTTC
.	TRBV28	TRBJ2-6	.	CASSGSSAGANVLTF	TGTGCCAGCTCAGGGAGTTCTGCTGGGGCCAACGTCCTGACTTTC
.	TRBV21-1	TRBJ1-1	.	CASSPRYVFTEAFF	TGTGCCAGCAGCCCACGCTACGTCTTCACTGAAGCTTTCTTT
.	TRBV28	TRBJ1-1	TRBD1	CASSSGQGFTEAFF	TGTGCCAGCAGCTCTGGACAGGGGTTCACTGAAGCTTTCTTT
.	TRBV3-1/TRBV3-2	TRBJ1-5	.	CASSIQWARQPQHF	TGTGCCAGCAGCATACAGTGGGCCCGGCAGCCCCAGCATTTT
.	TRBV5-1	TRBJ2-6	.	CASSSDGRGANVLTF	TGCGCCAGCAGCTCGGACGGTCGGGGGGCCAACGTCCTGACTTTC
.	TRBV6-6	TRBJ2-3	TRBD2	CASSPRGTSGTKRSTDTQYF	TGTGCCAGCAGTCCCCGGGGGACTAGCGGGACTAAGAGAAGCACAGATACGCAGTATTTT
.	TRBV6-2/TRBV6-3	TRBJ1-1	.	CASSRSTEAFF	TGTGCCAGCAGTCGCAGCACTGAAGCTTTCTTT
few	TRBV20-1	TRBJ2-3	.	CSASPTDTQYF	TGCAGTGCTAGCCCCACAGATACGCAGTATTTT
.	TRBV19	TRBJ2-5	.	CASSTTGTQYF	TGTGCCAGTAGTACGACAGGTACCCAGTACTTC
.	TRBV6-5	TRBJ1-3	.	CASSYNINSGNTIYF	TGTGCCAGCAGTTACAACATTAACTCTGGAAACACCATATATTTT
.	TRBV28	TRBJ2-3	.	CASSRDSFELTQYF	TGTGCCAGCAGTCGTGACAGCTTTGAACTTACGCAGTATTTT
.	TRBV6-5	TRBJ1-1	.	CASRRQIGAFF	TGTGCCAGCAGACGACAGATTGGAGCTTTCTTT
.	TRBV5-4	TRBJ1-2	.	CASSLVESYGYTF	TGTGCCAGCAGCTTGGTGGAGAGCTATGGCTACACCTTC
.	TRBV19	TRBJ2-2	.	CASRVSSNTGELFF	TGTGCCAGTAGGGTCAGCTCGAACACCGGGGAGCTGTTTTTT
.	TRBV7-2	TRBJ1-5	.	CASSLDRAQPQHF	TGTGCCAGCAGCTTAGACAGGGCTCAGCCCCAGCATTTT
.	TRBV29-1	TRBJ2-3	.	CSVEGVDTQYF	TGCAGCGTTGAAGGGGTGGATACGCAGTATTTT
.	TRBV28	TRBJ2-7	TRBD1	CASSWDRGHEQYF	TGTGCCAGCAGTTGGGACAGGGGACACGAGCAGTACTTC
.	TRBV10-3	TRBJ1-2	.	CAISERGADGYTF	TGTGCCATCAGTGAGAGGGGCGCGGACGGCTACACCTTC
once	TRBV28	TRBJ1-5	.	CASSPHLGGGNQPQHF	TGTGCCAGCAGTCCCCATCTCGGAGGGGGAAATCAGCCCCAGCATTTT
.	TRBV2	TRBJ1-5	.	CASSVGGSNQPQHF	TGTGCCAGCAGTGTCGGCGGTAGCAATCAGCCCCAGCATTTT
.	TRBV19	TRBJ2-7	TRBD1	CASSTPDRDEQYF	TGTGCCAGTAGCACACCCGACAGGGACGAGCAGTACTTC
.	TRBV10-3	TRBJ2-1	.	CAISGGYNEQFF	TGTGCCATCAGTGGGGGCTACAATGAGCAGTTCTTC
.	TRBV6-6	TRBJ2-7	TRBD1	CASSQDRAEQYF	TGTGCCAGCAGCCAGGACAGGGCCGAGCAGTACTTC
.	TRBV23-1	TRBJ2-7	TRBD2	CASSPPALGTSGDPEQYF	TGCGCCAGCAGTCCCCCGGCACTCGGGACTAGCGGGGACCCCGAGCAGTACTTC
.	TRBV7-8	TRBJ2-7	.	CASSLQGEVWVPYYEQYF	TGTGCCAGCAGCTTGCAGGGGGAGGTGTGGGTTCCGTACTACGAGCAGTACTTC
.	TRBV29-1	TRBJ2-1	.	CSVRSYNEQFF	TGCAGCGTTCGCTCCTACAATGAGCAGTTCTTC
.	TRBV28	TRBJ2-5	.	CASTPGVFGETQYF	TGTGCCAGCACTCCCGGGGTCTTTGGAGAGACCCAGTACTTC
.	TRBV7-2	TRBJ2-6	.	CASSLSRASGANVLTF	TGTGCCAGCAGCTTAAGCAGGGCCTCTGGGGCCAACGTCCTGACTTTC
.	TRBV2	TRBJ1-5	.	CAGGLDRDQPQHF	TGTGCCGGAGGGCTTGACAGAGATCAGCCCCAGCATTTT
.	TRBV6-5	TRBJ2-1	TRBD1	CASKLGQGGEQFF	TGTGCCAGCAAACTCGGACAGGGAGGTGAGCAGTTCTTC
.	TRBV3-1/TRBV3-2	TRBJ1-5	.	CASSQQPGIGQPQHF	TGTGCCAGCAGCCAGCAACCAGGGATAGGTCAGCCCCAGCATTTT
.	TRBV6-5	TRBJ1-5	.	CASSYRTPTSNQPQHF	TGTGCCAGCAGCTACCGGACACCAACTAGCAATCAGCCCCAGCATTTT
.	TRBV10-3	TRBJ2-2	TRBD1	CAISVTGGFTGELFF	TGTGCCATCAGTGTTACAGGGGGCTTCACCGGGGAGCTGTTTTTT
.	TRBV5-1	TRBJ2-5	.	CASSVGRTTGDHETQYF	TGCGCCAGCAGCGTAGGGCGGACAACGGGGGATCACGAGACCCAGTACTTC
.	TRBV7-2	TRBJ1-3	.	CASSSYTGSGNTIYF	TGTGCCAGCAGCTCCTACACAGGGTCCGGAAACACCATATATTTT
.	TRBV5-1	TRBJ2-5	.	CASSSRSPGQETQYF	TGCGCCAGCAGCTCTAGATCGCCAGGACAAGAGACCCAGTACTTC
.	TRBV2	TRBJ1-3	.	CASSETRVTGNTIYF	TGTGCCAGCAGTGAAACGAGGGTAACAGGAAACACCATATATTTT
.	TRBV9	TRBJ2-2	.	CASSPHASSGELFF	TGTGCCAGCAGCCCCCACGCTAGTTCCGGGGAGCTGTTTTTT
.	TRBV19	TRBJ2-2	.	CASSGGPYTGELFF	TGTGCCAGCTCTGGGGGGCCGTACACCGGGGAGCTGTTTTTT